What follows is one T cell receptor beta chain and its context. Sequencing used immunoSEQ multiplex PCR; TCRdb keeps in-frame clones, though not all of them. The top ten clones hold 4.5% to 5% of a sample with around 99,000 clones, 70% to 90% of them seen once. The source of the sample is a study of blood T cell repertoires in COVID-19. The overall study: Samples taken during acute and convalescent COVID-19 were collected in the United States, Italy and Spain. PBMCs, B-cell-depleted T cells, or T cells were the source of the cDNA or gDNA that made up the material.

The TCR was taken from a middle-aged man with active or convalescent COVID-19. The sample comprised peripheral blood.

CDR3 bases: TGTGCCAGCAGCTTAATGGGGGGGTCAGATACGCAGTATTTT. As protein: CASSLMGGSDTQYF. This chain links TRBV7-2 with TRBJ2-3, with TRBD2 matching 7 bases. The V gene end was trimmed by 2 bases and the J gene end by 4 bases; junction bases not matched to a gene: 3. The germline gives CDR1 SGHTA, CDR2 FQGNSA. This CDR3 contains 14 residues.